This T cell receptor beta chain stems from a study of T-cell memory formation after mild COVID-19. A single record per CDR3 protein comes from TCRdb applying MiXCR to the 5' RACE reads. The sample carries roughly 400,000 distinct CDR3 sequences, approximately 24% recorded once. The sample holds a few counts of this clonotype. The antigen remains undetermined. General study points: Clones that contracted clustered mainly in CM and EM if CD4+ and in EMRA if CD8+. Confirmation of SARS-CoV-2 specificity was lacking for second-wave clones peaking day 37. Some SARS-CoV-2-responding clones were already detected in memory before infection.

The specimen sequenced was PBMCs or a T cell subset sorted from them (not recorded which). This receptor was taken from an adult woman who had mild COVID-19 (a few samples of this study predate the infection). Cell type and time point are not known.

The CDR3: CASSLGRIGYGYTF. For the CDR3, the DNA is TGCGCCAGCAGCTTGGGACGTATAGGCTATGGCTACACCTTC. The chain combines TRBV5-1 with TRBJ1-2; D uncertain. The V end lost 0 bases, the J end lost 4 bases, and 10 bases lay between the germline ends. This CDR3 has 14 amino acids. CDR1 and CDR2 from the germline V gene are SGHRS and YFSETQ.